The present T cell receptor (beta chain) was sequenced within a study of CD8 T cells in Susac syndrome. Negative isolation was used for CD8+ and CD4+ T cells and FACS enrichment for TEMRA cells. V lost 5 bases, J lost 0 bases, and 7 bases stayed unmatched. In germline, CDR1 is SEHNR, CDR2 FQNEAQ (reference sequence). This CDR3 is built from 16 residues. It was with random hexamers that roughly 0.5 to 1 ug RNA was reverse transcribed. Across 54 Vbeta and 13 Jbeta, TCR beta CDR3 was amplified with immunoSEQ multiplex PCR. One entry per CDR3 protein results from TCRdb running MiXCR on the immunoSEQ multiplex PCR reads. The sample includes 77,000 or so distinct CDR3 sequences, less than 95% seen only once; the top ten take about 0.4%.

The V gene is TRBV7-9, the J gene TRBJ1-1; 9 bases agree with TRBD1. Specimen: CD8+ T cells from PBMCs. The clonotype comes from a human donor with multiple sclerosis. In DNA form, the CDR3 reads TGTGCCAGCAGCCCCAGACAGGGGGTAATGAACACTGAAGCTTTCTTT. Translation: CASSPRQGVMNTEAFF.